The entry below describes one TCR beta chain. Its antigen is not identified. Obtained from alopecia areata patients were lesional scalp punch biopsies along with peripheral blood. Isolation of CD4+ and CD8+ T cells from PBMCs was achieved by sorting. From germline, CDR1 is SGHDT and CDR2 YYEEEE. Deletions cut 0 bases from V and 5 bases from J, with 3 bases between. The CDR3 is made up of 12 amino acids. Sequencing used cDNA as its template, made by extracting RNA and reverse transcribing it. Assay used: immunoSEQ multiplex PCR; TCRdb lists only in-frame clones, some missing. The table records over 110,000 clones, around 51% of them present only once. This sample is drawn from a study of CD8+ T cells in alopecia areata. Study-wide points: Besides other cells, scalp samples also yield sequences of resident alphabeta T cells from normal skin. With patients, TCR sharing proved less clear than in mice, a difference possibly related to HLA.

This TCR came from a human donor with alopecia areata. Sequencing was performed on CD4+ T cells sorted from blood, taken at week 0. The chain uses TRBV5-6 and TRBJ1-5; D not resolved. Written as DNA, the CDR3 is TGTGCCAGCAGCTTGGGAGATCAGCCCCAGCATTTT. The encoded protein is CASSLGDQPQHF.